The 2 T cell receptor delta chains given below trace back to one sample, sequenced in a study of gamma-delta chains in newborns, infants, children. TCRdb applied CATT to the reads for clone calling. The sample lists about 7,100 delta-chain clones, around 0.6% occurring once. Source material: blood. Every receptor here comes from a child who was a newborn, infant or young child, either healthy, febrile or measles-vaccinated (not recorded which).

Points on this clone: One end of the junction fails to match germline, which may point to a read error. The J gene is TRDJ3, the V gene TRDV2; 7 nucleotides match TRDD3. This CDR3 is built from 19 residues. The germline CDR1 and CDR2 sequences are GEAIGNYY and EKD. The CDR3 DNA reads TGTGCCTGTGGCACCGCCGGGGGATCGCCCTCCTGGGACACCCGACAGATGTTTTTC. It codes for CACGTAGGSPSWDTRQMFF.

This clone is deemed medium-sized. The CDR3 region is CACDTVGGGKYTDKLIF. In nucleotides, the CDR3 is TGTGCCTGTGACACCGTTGGGGGTGGGAAGTACACCGATAAACTCATCTTT. The V gene is TRDV2, the J gene TRDJ1; maybe TRDD3 (6 bases). Deletions cut 0 bases from V and 0 bases from J, with 16 bases between. Germline CDR1 and CDR2: GEAIGNYY and EKD. The CDR3 sequence is 17 residues long.